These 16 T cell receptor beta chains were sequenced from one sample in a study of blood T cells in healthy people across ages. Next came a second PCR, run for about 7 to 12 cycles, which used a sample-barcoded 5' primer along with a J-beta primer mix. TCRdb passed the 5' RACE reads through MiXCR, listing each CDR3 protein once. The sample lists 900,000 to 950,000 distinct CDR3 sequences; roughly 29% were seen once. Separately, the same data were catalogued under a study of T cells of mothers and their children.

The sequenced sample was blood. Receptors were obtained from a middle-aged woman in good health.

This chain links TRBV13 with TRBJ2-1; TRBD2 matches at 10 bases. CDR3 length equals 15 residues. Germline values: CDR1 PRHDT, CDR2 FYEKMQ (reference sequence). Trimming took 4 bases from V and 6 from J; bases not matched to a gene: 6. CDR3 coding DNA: TGTGCCAGCAGCTCCAGAGCGGGGGGGACCAATGAGCAGTTCTTC. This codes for CASSSRAGGTNEQFF.

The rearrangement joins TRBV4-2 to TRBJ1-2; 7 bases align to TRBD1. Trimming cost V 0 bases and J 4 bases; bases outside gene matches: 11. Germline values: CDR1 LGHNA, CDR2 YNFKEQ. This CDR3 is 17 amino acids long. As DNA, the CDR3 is TGTGCCAGCAGCCAAGATCTTGCACAGGGGATGGGCTATGGCTACACCTTC. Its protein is CASSQDLAQGMGYGYTF.

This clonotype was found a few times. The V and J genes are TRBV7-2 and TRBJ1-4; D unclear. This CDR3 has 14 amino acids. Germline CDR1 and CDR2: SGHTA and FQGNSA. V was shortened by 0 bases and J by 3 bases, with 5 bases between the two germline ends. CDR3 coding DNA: TGTGCCAGCAGCTTAGCTCCATCTAATGAAAAACTGTTTTTT. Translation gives CASSLAPSNEKLFF.

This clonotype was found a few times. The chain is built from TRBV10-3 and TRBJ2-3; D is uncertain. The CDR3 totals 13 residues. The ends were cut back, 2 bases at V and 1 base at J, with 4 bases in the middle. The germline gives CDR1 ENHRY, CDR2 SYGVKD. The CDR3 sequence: CAISEGGTDTQYF. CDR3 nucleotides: TGTGCCATCAGTGAGGGGGGCACAGATACGCAGTATTTT.

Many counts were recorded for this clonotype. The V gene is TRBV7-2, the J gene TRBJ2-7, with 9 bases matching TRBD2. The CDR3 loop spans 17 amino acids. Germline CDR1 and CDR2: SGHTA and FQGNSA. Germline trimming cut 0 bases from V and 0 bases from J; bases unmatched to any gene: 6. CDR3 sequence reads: CASSLASTSGPSYEQYF. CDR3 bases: TGTGCCAGCAGCTTAGCTTCGACTAGCGGTCCCTCCTACGAGCAGTACTTC.

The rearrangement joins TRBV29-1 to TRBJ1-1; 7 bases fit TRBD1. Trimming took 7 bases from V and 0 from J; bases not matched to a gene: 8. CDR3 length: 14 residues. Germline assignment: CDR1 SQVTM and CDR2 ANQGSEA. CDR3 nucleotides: TGCAGCGGCCAGGGGGTTCTCGTGAACACTGAAGCTTTCTTT. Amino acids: CSGQGVLVNTEAFF.

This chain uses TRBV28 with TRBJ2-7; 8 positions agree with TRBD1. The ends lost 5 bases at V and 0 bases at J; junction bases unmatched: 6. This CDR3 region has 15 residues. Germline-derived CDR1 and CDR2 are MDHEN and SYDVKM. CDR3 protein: CASSSRGQDSYEQYF. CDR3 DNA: TGTGCCAGCAGTAGCCGGGGACAGGACTCCTACGAGCAGTACTTC.

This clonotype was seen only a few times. For the CDR3, the DNA is TGCGCCAGCAGCTGGGGACGGACCGAGGACGGCTACACCTTC. Protein: CASSWGRTEDGYTF. This chain uses TRBV5-1 with TRBJ1-2; the D gene is possibly TRBD1 (5 bases). The CDR3 consists of 14 residues. Looked up from germline, CDR1 is SGHRS and CDR2 is YFSETQ. Trimming pared 3 bases from V and 8 bases from J, leaving 17 bases between. Full variable domain (missing parts from reference TRBV5-1 and TRBJ1-2): KAGVTQTPRYLIKTRGQQVTLSCSPISGHRSVSWYQQTPGQGLQFLFEYFSETQRNKGNFPGRFSGRQFSNSRSEMNVSTLELGDSALYLCASSWGRTEDGYTFGSGTRLTVV.

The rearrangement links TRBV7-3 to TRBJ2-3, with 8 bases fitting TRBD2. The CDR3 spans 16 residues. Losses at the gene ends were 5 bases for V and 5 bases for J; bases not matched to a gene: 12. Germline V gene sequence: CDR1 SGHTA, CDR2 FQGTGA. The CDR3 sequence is CASSRGTRKWEDTQYF. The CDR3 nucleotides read TGTGCCAGCAGCCGCGGGACTAGGAAGTGGGAAGATACGCAGTATTTT.

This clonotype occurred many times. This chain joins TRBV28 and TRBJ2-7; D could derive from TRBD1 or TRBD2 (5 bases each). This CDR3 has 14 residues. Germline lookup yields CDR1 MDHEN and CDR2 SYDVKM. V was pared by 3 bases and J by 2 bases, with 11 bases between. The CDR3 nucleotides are TGTGCCAGCAGTTTCGGGGCAGCCGCCTACGAGCAGTACTTC. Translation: CASSFGAAAYEQYF.

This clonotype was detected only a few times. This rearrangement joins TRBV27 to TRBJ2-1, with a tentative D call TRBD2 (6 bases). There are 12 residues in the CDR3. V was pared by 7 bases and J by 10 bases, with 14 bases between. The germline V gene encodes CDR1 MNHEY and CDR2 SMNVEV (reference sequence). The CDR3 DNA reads TGTGCCAGCAAAACGGGGGTTTTGGAGCAGTTCTTC. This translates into CASKTGVLEQFF.

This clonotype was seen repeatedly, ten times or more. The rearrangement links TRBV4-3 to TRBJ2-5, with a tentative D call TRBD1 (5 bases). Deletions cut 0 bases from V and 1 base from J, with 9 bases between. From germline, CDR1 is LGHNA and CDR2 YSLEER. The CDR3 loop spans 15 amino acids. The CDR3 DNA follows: TGCGCCAGCAGCCAAGATATTGACAGCCAAGAGACCCAGTACTTC. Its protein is CASSQDIDSQETQYF.

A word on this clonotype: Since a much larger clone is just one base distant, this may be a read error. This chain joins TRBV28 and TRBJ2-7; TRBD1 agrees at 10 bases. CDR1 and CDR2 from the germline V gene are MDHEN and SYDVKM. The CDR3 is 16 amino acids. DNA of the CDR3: TGTGCCAGCAGTTTTGCCGGGACAGGGGTATCCTACAAGCAGTACTTC. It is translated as CASSFAGTGVSYKQYF.

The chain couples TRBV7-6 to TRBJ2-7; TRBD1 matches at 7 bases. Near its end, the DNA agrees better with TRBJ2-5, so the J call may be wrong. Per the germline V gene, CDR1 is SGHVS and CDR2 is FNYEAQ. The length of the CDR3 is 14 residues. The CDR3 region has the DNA TGTGCCAGCAGCTCCATAACAGGGGTAGAGACCCAGTACTTC. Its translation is CASSSITGVETQYF.

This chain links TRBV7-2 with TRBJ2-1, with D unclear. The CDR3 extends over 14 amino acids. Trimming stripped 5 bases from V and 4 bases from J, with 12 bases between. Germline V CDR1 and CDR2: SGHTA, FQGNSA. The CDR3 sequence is CASSPLSVYNEQFF. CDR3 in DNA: TGTGCCAGCAGCCCCCTTTCTGTGTACAATGAGCAGTTCTTC.

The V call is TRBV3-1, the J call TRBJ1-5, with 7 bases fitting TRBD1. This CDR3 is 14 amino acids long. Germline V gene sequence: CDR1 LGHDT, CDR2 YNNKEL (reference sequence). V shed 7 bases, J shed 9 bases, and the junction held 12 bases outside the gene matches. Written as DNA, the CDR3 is TGTGCCAGCACCTTAGGACAGGAAGGGACGCCCCAGCATTTT. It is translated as CASTLGQEGTPQHF.